The source of this T cell receptor (beta chain) is a study of lymphopenia after photon versus proton radiotherapy. General study findings and limits: Under photons, naive T cells and diversity fell while effector/memory populations rose. Only patients who died were analyzed for survival; proton advantage is unproven. Post-nadir TCR diversity decline inversely tracked overall survival among those who died. After the lymphocyte nadir, photon-treated repertoires showed oligoclonal expansion, especially of CD8+ Temra cells.

TCRdb keeps only in-frame clones here, not all; method: immunoSEQ multiplex PCR. The sample has approximately 71,000 clones, under 95% seen once. CDR3 length equals 15 residues. A note on this clone: Antigen: not known.

The V call is TRBV21-1, the J call TRBJ1-2; TRBD1 is the table's D call, not checked against the DNA. TRBV21-1 is annotated as a pseudogene. The sequence was collected from a woman in her 70s with pancreatic cancer. Sequencing was performed on peripheral blood, taken from a patient treated with photon-based radiotherapy. The CDR3 here is CASSKVPRANYGYTF. The CDR3 nucleotides read TGTGCCAGCAGCAAAGTGCCCAGGGCGAACTATGGCTACACCTTC.